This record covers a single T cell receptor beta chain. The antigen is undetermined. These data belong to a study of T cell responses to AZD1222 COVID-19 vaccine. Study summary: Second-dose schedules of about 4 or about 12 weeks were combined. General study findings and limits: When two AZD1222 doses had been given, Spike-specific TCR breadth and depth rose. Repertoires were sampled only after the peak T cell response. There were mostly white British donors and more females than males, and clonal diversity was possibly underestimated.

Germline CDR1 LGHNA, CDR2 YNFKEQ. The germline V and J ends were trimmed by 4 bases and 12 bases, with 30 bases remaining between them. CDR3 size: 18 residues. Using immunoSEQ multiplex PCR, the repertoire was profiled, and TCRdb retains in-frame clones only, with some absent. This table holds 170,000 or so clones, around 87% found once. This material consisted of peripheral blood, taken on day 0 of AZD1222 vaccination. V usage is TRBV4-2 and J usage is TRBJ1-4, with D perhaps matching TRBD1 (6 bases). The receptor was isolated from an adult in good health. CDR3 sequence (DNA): TGTGCCAGCAGCCCCAGGGGAGGGCCCAACACCCGAAAATGGGAACTGTTTTTT. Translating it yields CASSPRGGPNTRKWELFF.